This T cell receptor (beta chain) was retrieved from a study of blood T cell repertoires in COVID-19. This clone was detected once. Only in-frame clones appear in the TCRdb table, and some are missing; sequencing was by immunoSEQ multiplex PCR. This sample has more than 65,000 clones; roughly 80% occur once, and the top ten carry around a third. The CDR3 totals 15 residues. Germline lookup yields CDR1 SGHRS and CDR2 YFSETQ. V lost 0 bases, J lost 4 bases, and 4 bases stayed unmatched. The chain carries TRBV5-1 and TRBJ1-5, with 7 nucleotides matching TRBD1. The TCR sequence derives from a woman in her seventies with acute or convalescent COVID-19. Material: peripheral blood. The CDR3 reads CASSLEGQKNQPQHF. CDR3 DNA sequence: TGCGCCAGCAGCTTGGAGGGACAGAAGAATCAGCCCCAGCATTTT.